This T cell receptor (beta chain) came from a study of T-cell memory formation after mild COVID-19. Study conclusions and caveats: While clones contracting from day 15 to 85 were balanced between CD4 and CD8, later expanders leaned CD4+. Pre-infection memory already had some responding clones, implying cross-reactive memory joined.

MiXCR was run by TCRdb on the 5' RACE reads, yielding one entry per CDR3 protein. The sample records approximately 240,000 distinct CDR3 sequences, 16% being singletons. In its sample, this clonotype was seen a few times. The antigen remains undetermined. Trimming took off 0 bases at V and 8 bases at J, with 21 bases between the two ends. The CDR3 is 17 amino acids. CDR1 and CDR2 from the germline V gene are MGHRA and YSYEKL. Material: PBMCs or a T cell subset sorted from them (not recorded which). The clonotype originates from a young man who had mild COVID-19 (a few samples of this study predate the infection). Cell type and time point are not known. The genes are TRBV4-1 and TRBJ2-3; D assignment may be TRBD1 or TRBD2 (6 bases each). CDR3 in DNA: TGCGCCAGCAGCCAAGAACCCCCCCCATCGGGGGCCGGTACGCAGTATTTT. Translated, it gives CASSQEPPPSGAGTQYF.